The present TCR beta chain was sequenced within a study of blood T cell repertoires in COVID-19. Trimming removed 6 bases at V and 4 bases at J, with 9 bases between. The germline CDR1 and CDR2 sequences are DFQATT and SNEGSKA (reference sequence). The CDR3 has 11 residues. The data were produced by immunoSEQ multiplex PCR, yet TCRdb's version contains in-frame clones alone and is incomplete. The table has approximately 25,000 clones, 65% to 80% seen once. This TCR came from a man aged 45-65 years with COVID-19, enrolled during active disease. The chain combines TRBV20-1 with TRBJ2-5; possible D gene TRBD1, 5 bases. What was sequenced was peripheral blood. CDR3 coding DNA: TGCAGTGCCAGGGCCCTAGAGACCCAGTACTTC. Translated: CSARALETQYF.